One and the same sample provided the 11 T cell receptor beta chains below, sequenced in a study of blood T cell repertoires in COVID-19. The data were produced by immunoSEQ multiplex PCR, yet TCRdb's version contains in-frame clones alone and is incomplete. The sample consists of about 100,000 clones, over 75% of them appearing once. The sample consisted of peripheral blood. Receptors originate from a human donor in a cohort sampled during active COVID-19.

This chain connects TRBV19 to TRBJ1-3, with unresolved D. Looked up from germline, CDR1 is LNHDA and CDR2 is SQIVND (reference sequence). Trimming removed 4 bases from V and 4 bases from J, with 14 bases in between. This CDR3 contains 15 residues. The CDR3, as DNA: TGTGCCAGTAGTAGAAAGTCAACAGCCGGAAACACCATATATTTT. It is translated as CASSRKSTAGNTIYF.

This chain joins TRBV10-3 and TRBJ2-1, with 10 bases matching TRBD1. CDR1 and CDR2 from the germline V gene are ENHRY and SYGVKD. CDR3 length: 14 amino acids. J was trimmed by 8 bases and V by 6 bases; bases with no gene match: 7. The CDR3 reads CAIRDRGFDDEQFF. Written as DNA, the CDR3 is TGTGCCATCAGGGACAGGGGGTTTGACGATGAGCAGTTCTTC.

This chain joins TRBV2 and TRBJ2-7; 14 positions match TRBD2. J gave up 2 bases and V 5 bases, and 8 bases lay outside the gene matches. This CDR3 is built from 17 residues. Germline V gene lookup returns CDR1 SNHLY and CDR2 FYNNEI. This chain's CDR3 is CASSLGTSGSGTYEQYF. CDR3 nucleotide sequence: TGTGCCAGCAGTTTAGGGACTAGCGGGAGCGGAACCTACGAGCAGTACTTC. Full variable domain (rest looked up from reference TRBV2 and TRBJ2-7): EPEVTQTPSHQVTQMGQEVILRCVPISNHLYFYWYRQILGQKVEFLVSFYNNEISEKSEIFDDQFSVERPDGSNFTLKIRSTKLEDSAMYFCASSLGTSGSGTYEQYFGPGTRLTVT.

This chain links TRBV9 with TRBJ2-5, with 10 bases identical to TRBD2. The CDR3 is 14 residues long. The V segment lost 2 bases and the J segment 5 bases; nucleotides outside the gene matches: 3. From germline, CDR1 is SGDLS and CDR2 YYNGEE. The CDR3 region has the DNA TGTGCCAGCAGCGTTAATAGCGGGAGGGAGACCCAGTACTTC. This gives the protein CASSVNSGRETQYF.

The J gene is TRBJ1-3, the V gene TRBV5-5, with a weak D call TRBD1 (6 bases). The CDR3 covers 16 residues. Germline lookup yields CDR1 SGHKS and CDR2 YYEKEE (reference sequence). The V and J ends lost 4 bases and 0 bases respectively, with 14 bases between them. CDR3 amino acids: CASSPRTATSGNTIYF. The CDR3 coding sequence is TGTGCCAGCAGCCCCAGGACAGCCACCTCTGGAAACACCATATATTTT.

This chain links TRBV7-2 with TRBJ2-5; 11 positions match TRBD2. From germline, CDR1 is SGHTA and CDR2 FQGNSA. V gave up 9 bases and J gave up 5 bases; unmatched junction bases: 14. The CDR3 totals 16 residues. The CDR3 loop reads CASTAFSGGATETQYF. The DNA for the CDR3 is TGTGCCAGTACCGCCTTTAGCGGGGGGGCCACGGAGACCCAGTACTTC.

This chain links TRBV6-1 with TRBJ1-2; D is unclear. V lost 1 base, J lost 1 base, and 16 bases lay in between. Germline lookup yields CDR1 MNHNS and CDR2 SASEGT. The CDR3 has 17 residues. The CDR3 reads CASSEERGYSVNYGYTF. CDR3 DNA: TGTGCCAGCAGTGAAGAGCGGGGATACTCCGTTAACTATGGCTACACCTTC.

The chain combines TRBV30 with TRBJ2-1; TRBD2 matches at 8 bases. This CDR3 is built from 17 residues. Unmatched junction bases numbered 11, after V lost 1 base and J lost 3 bases. The germline V gene has CDR1 GTSNPN and CDR2 SVGIG (reference sequence). The CDR3 nucleotides read TGTGCCTGGAGTGCCGGGAGGGGAATGGAGTTCTACAATGAGCAGTTCTTC. Its protein is CAWSAGRGMEFYNEQFF. The complete variable domain, with remaining parts taken from reference TRBV30 and TRBJ2-1, reads SQTIHQWPATLVQPVGSPLSLECTVEGTSNPNLYWYRQAAGRGLQLLFYSVGIGQISSEVPQNLSASRPQDRQFILSSKKLLLSDSGFYLCAWSAGRGMEFYNEQFFGPGTRLTVL.

The V and J genes are TRBV5-1 and TRBJ2-3; D is unresolved. The CDR3 is made up of 14 amino acids. V was shortened by 5 bases and J by 0 bases, with 10 bases between the two germline ends. Germline V CDR1 and CDR2: SGHRS, YFSETQ. The CDR3 sequence: CASSTTGSTDTQYF. The CDR3 DNA follows: TGCGCCAGCAGTACTACCGGAAGCACAGATACGCAGTATTTT. Combining the CDR3 with reference TRBV5-1 and TRBJ2-3 gives the whole variable domain KAGVTQTPRYLIKTRGQQVTLSCSPISGHRSVSWYQQTPGQGLQFLFEYFSETQRNKGNFPGRFSGRQFSNSRSEMNVSTLELGDSALYLCASSTTGSTDTQYFGPGTRLTVL.

This sequence joins TRBV12-2 and TRBJ2-7; the table assigns TRBD2, which was not confirmed against the DNA. TRBV12-2 is termed a pseudogene. The CDR3 totals 18 residues. Here the CDR3 DNA reads TGTGCAAGTCGCTCCGCCGGGACTAGCGGGAGGGCGTCCTACGAGCAGTACTTC. It translates to CASRSAGTSGRASYEQYF.

The CDR3 is CASSHDPGGNEKLFF. CDR3 nucleotide sequence: TGCGCCAGCAGCCATGATCCAGGAGGGAATGAAAAACTGTTTTTT. V usage is TRBV4-3 and J usage is TRBJ1-4; no definite D call. Trimming left V 3 bases short and J 5 bases short, with 13 bases between. This CDR3 is built from 15 residues. Germline CDR1 LGHNA, CDR2 YSLEER.